This T cell receptor (beta chain) originates from a study of shared clonotypes between healthy human individuals. Study results and caveats: Some clonotypes were shared by all four sorted-subset donors, while others were not shared. The non-shared ones had lower generation probabilities than the shared ones.

Clones were read by immunoSEQ multiplex PCR, and TCRdb kept only the in-frame ones, dropping some. The sample holds about 2 million clones; around 95% are singletons and the top ten take under 0.15%. This clone was observed once. Antigen specificity is unknown. The CDR3 has 13 amino acids. In germline, CDR1 is SGHRS, CDR2 YFSETQ. Trimming removed 0 bases from V and 4 bases from J, with 8 bases in between. The sequence was obtained from a man between 18 and 35 years old in good health. The genes are TRBV5-1 and TRBJ2-7; D remains unclear. Input material: naive CD4+ T cells sorted from blood. The subset: CD45RA+ positively selected. The CDR3, as DNA: TGCGCCAGCAGCTTGGAGAGATTTTACGAGCAGTACTTC. Its protein is CASSLERFYEQYF.